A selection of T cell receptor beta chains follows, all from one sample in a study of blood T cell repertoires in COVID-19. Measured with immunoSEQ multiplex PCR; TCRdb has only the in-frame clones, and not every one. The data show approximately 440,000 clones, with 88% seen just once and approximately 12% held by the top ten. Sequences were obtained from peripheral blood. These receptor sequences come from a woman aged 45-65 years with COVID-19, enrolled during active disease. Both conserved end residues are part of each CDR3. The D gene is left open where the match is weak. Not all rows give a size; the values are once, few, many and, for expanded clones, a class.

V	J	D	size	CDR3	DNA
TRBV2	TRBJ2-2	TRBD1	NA	CASSGTGKNTGELFF	TGTGCCAGCAGTGGGACAGGAAAGAACACCGGGGAGCTGTTTTTT
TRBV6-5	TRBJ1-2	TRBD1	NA	CASSYSDRGYGYTF	TGTGCCAGCAGTTACTCGGACAGGGGGTATGGCTACACCTTC
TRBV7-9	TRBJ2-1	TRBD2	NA	CASSLTRLAGEYNEQFF	TGTGCCAGCAGCTTGACTCGACTAGCGGGGGAATACAATGAGCAGTTCTTC
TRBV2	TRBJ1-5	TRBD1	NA	CASSDWSFTGTGPLSNQPQHF	TGTGCCAGCAGTGACTGGTCGTTCACCGGGACAGGGCCACTGAGCAATCAGCCCCAGCATTTT
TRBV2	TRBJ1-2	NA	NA	CASSPEGYGYTF	TGTGCCAGCAGTCCGGAGGGGTACGGCTACACCTTC
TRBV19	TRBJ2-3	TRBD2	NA	CASSLQGLGDTQYF	TGTGCCAGTAGTCTCCAGGGACTAGGGGATACGCAGTATTTT
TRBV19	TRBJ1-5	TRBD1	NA	CASSRLTGGYNNQPQHF	TGTGCCAGTAGTAGACTAACAGGGGGCTATAACAATCAGCCCCAGCATTTT
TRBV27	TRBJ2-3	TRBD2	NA	CASSSGLASDTQYF	TGTGCCAGCAGTTCGGGACTAGCGTCGGATACGCAGTATTTT
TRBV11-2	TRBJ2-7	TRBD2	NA	CASSLARGGEQYF	TGTGCCAGCAGCTTAGCAAGGGGAGGGGAGCAGTACTTC
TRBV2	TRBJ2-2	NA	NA	CASKTGRGEAGELFF	TGTGCCAGCAAGACAGGACGGGGGGAGGCCGGGGAGCTGTTTTTT
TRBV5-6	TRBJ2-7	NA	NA	CASSLELSDEQYF	TGTGCCAGCAGCTTGGAGCTTAGCGACGAGCAGTACTTC
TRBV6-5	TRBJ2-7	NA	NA	CASSSQGNSYEQYF	TGTGCCAGCAGTTCACAGGGTAACTCCTACGAGCAGTACTTC
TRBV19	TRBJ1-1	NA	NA	CASSIGQANTEAFF	TGTGCCAGTAGTATAGGGCAGGCGAACACTGAAGCTTTCTTT
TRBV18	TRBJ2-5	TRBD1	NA	CASSLTGTEETQYF	TGTGCCAGCTCATTAACCGGGACAGAAGAGACCCAGTACTTC
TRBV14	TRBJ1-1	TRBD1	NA	CASSRLRGLSAFF	TGTGCCAGCAGCCGACTGAGGGGGCTTTCGGCTTTCTTT
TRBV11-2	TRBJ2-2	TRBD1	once	CASRDTGGAGRAGELFF	TGTGCCAGCAGGGATACAGGGGGCGCAGGGAGAGCCGGGGAGCTGTTTTTT
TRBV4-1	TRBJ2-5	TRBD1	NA	CASSSGQGSQETQYF	TGCGCCAGCTCTTCGGGACAGGGTAGCCAAGAGACCCAGTACTTC
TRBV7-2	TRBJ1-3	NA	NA	CASSLGAASSGNTIYF	TGTGCCAGCAGCTTAGGTGCGGCTTCCTCTGGAAACACCATATATTTT
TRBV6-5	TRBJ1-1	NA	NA	CASSYRLDGLGAFF	TGTGCCAGCAGTTACCGGCTGGACGGACTTGGAGCTTTCTTT
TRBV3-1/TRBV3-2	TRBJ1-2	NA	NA	CASSQDVRVNSYTF	TGTGCCAGCAGCCAAGACGTTCGCGTTAATAGCTACACCTTC
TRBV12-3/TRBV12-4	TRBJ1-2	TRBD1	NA	CASSFGITGVTF	TGTGCCAGCAGTTTCGGGATTACAGGGGTAACCTTC
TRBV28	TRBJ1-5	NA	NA	CASSLPIISNQPQHF	TGTGCCAGCAGTCTACCCATAATCTCCAATCAGCCCCAGCATTTT
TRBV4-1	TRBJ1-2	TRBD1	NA	CASRRTGSNYGYTF	TGCGCCAGTAGACGGACAGGGAGTAACTATGGCTACACCTTC
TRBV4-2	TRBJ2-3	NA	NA	CASSQDRGTDTQYF	TGTGCCAGCAGCCAAGACAGGGGAACAGATACGCAGTATTTT